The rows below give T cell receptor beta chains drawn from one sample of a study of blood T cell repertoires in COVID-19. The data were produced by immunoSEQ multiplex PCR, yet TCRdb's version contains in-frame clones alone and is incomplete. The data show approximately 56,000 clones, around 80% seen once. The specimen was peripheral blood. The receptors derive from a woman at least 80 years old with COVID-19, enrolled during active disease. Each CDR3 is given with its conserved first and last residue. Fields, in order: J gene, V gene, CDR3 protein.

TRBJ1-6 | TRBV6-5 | CASSSGTGSSPLHF
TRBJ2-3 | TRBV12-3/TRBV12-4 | CASRAAGVDTQYF
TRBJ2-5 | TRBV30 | CAWRAGTRFWGQETQYF
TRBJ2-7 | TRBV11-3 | CASSLSVKSQGEQYF
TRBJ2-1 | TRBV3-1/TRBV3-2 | CASSRALAGANEQFF
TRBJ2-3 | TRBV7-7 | CASSGLAGADTQYF
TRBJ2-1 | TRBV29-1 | CSVPGQGGLEQFF
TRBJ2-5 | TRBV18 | CASSPGLTQETQYF
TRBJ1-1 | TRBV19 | CASSIVLQGEAFF
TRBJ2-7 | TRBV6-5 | CASRTTGSYEQYF
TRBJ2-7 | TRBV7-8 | CASSPDGYYGQYF
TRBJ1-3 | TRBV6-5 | CASGRVSGNTIYF
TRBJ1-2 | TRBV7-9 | CASSQSDRAGYTF
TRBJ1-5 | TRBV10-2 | CASSVYRADQPQHF